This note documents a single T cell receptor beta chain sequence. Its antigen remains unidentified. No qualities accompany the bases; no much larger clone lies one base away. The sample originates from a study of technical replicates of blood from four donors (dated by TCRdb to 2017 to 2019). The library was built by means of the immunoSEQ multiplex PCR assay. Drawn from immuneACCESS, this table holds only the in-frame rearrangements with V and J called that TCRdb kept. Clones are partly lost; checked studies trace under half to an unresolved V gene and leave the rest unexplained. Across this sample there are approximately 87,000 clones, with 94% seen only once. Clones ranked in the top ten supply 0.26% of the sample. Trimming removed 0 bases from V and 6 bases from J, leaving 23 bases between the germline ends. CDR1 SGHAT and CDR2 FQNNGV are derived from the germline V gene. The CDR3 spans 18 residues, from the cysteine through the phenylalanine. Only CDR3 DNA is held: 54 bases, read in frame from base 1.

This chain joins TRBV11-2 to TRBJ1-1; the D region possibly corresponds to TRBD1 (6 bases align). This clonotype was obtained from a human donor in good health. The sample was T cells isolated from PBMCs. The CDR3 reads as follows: CASSLDWLAGGGGPEAFF. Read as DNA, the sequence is TGTGCCAGCAGCTTAGATTGGTTGGCGGGAGGGGGGGGCCCTGAAGCTTTCTTT.